This TCR beta chain appears in the sequencing data of a study of Graves' ophthalmopathy and Graves' hyperthyroidism. General study findings and limits: Blood also harbored most expanded thyroid clonotypes above 0.001 frequency. With around 88% sensitivity and roughly 80% specificity, a 13-signature model separated ophthalmopathy from stable hyperthyroidism.

On this clonotype itself: Its cognate antigen is unknown.

Clinicians made diagnoses from clinical symptoms, serum thyroxine, TRAb, thyroid ultrasound and orbital computed tomography. The authors isolated PBMCs from 9.5 to 10 ml of fresh peripheral blood. CDR3 regions of TCR beta were amplified from RNA transcripts. The library came from an HTBI-primed first-round RT-PCR and a second-round multiplex PCR. TCRdb processed the multiplex PCR reads anew with MiXCR; each CDR3 protein has one entry. Found here are around 670,000 distinct CDR3 sequences, roughly two fifths of them singletons; the top ten hold 44%. V gave up 5 bases and J gave up 1 base, with 21 bases separating them. Germline-derived CDR1 and CDR2 are ENHRY and SYGVKD. This CDR3 spans 17 amino acids.

This chain joins TRBV10-3 and TRBJ2-7; a possible D gene is TRBD2 (5 bases). Sequenced: peripheral blood. This receptor was taken from an adult man with Graves' ophthalmopathy. The chain's CDR3 is CAISPSRTEGRSYEQYF. The DNA for the CDR3 is TGTGCCATCAGTCCCAGCAGAACTGAGGGTCGTTCCTACGAGCAGTACTTC.